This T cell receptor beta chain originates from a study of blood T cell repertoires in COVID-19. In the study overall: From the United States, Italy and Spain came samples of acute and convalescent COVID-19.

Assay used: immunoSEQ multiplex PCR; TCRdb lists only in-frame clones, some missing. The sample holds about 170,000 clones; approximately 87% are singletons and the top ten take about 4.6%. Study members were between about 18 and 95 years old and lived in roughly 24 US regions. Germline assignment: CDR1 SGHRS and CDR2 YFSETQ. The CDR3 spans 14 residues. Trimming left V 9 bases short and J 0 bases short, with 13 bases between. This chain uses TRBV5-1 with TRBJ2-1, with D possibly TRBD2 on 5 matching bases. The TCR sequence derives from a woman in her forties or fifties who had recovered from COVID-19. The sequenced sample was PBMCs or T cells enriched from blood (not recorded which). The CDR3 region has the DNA TGCGCCACGTCCACGAGCGGCTCCTACAATGAGCAGTTCTTC. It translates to CATSTSGSYNEQFF.